This T cell receptor (beta chain) originates from a study of T-cell reconstitution after alpha-beta-depleted transplantation in children. Study-wide results and limits: Day-60 TCRbeta diversity that was high in some patients was derived from surviving recipient T cells and thymic progenitors. T-cell counts and diversity were attributed mostly to newly produced T cells one year after transplant. The study reportedly traced alpha-beta T cells about two months after transplant to several hundred expanded graft clones.

In this sample, this clonotype turned up many times. Its matching antigen is unknown. The length of the CDR3 is 14 residues. Germline CDR1 DFQATT, CDR2 SNEGSKA (reference sequence). The germline V and J ends were trimmed by 0 bases and 5 bases, with 13 bases remaining between them. The TCRbeta library incorporated unique molecular identifiers. Via MiXCR, TCRdb re-called the PCR reads, giving one row per CDR3 protein. The sample shows some 180,000 distinct CDR3 sequences, about 7% of them seen only once. The chain carries TRBV20-1 and TRBJ1-1; a weak D match, TRBD1 (6 bases). This specimen was PBMCs, taken before TCRalphabeta/CD19-depleted stem cell transplant. The sequence came from a boy between 2 and 15 years old with acute lymphoblastic leukemia, due to receive a stem cell transplant. Here the CDR3 reads CSARDLRGATEAFF. In nucleotides, the CDR3 is TGCAGTGCTAGAGATCTCAGGGGAGCGACTGAAGCTTTCTTT.